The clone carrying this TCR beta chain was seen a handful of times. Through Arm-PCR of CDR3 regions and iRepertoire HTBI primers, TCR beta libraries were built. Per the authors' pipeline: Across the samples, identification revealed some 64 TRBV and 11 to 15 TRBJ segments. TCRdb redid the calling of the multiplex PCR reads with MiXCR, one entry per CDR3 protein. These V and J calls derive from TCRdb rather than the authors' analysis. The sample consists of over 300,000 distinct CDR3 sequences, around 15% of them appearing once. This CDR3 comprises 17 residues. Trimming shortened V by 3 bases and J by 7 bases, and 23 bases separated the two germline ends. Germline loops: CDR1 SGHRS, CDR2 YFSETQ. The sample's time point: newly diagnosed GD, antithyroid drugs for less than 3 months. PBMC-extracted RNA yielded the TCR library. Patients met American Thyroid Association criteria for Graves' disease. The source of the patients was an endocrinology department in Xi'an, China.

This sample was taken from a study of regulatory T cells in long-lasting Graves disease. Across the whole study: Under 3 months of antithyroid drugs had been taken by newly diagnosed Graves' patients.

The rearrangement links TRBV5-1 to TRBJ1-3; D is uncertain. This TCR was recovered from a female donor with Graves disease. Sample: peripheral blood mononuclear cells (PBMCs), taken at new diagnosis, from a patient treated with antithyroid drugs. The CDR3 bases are TGCGCCAGCAGCTCAAGCCCACAAGGCCCCCGGAGGAACACCATATATTTT. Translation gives CASSSSPQGPRRNTIYF. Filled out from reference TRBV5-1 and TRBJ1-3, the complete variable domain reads KAGVTQTPRYLIKTRGQQVTLSCSPISGHRSVSWYQQTPGQGLQFLFEYFSETQRNKGNFPGRFSGRQFSNSRSEMNVSTLELGDSALYLCASSSSPQGPRRNTIYFGEGSWLTVV.